The entry that follows covers one TCR beta chain sequence. Sequencing used immunoSEQ multiplex PCR; TCRdb keeps in-frame clones, though not all of them. The sample includes tens of thousands of clones, approximately 88% of them seen just once. V lost 0 bases, J lost 7 bases, and 19 bases lay in between. CDR3 size: 16 residues. In germline, CDR1 is MNHEY, CDR2 SVGAGI. This sample stems from a study of T cells in localized non-small cell lung cancer. This receptor was identified in a man aged 40 to 70 with stage I squamous cell lung carcinoma. This sample comprised peripheral blood, obtained before any cancer treatment. J is TRBJ2-7 and V is TRBV6-5; D is undetermined. The CDR3 is CASSYSLGGPGIEQYF. CDR3 DNA: TGTGCCAGCAGTTACTCGTTAGGCGGACCAGGAATTGAGCAGTACTTC.